Shown below are 23 T cell receptor beta chains from a single sample sequenced in a study of identical twins. In TCRdb, the 5' RACE reads were re-called with MiXCR into one record per CDR3 protein. The table shows 250,000 to 350,000 distinct CDR3 sequences, with around 9.7% occurring only once. These sequences were also reported in another study, on yellow fever vaccine responses in identical twins.

Sequences were obtained from CD8+ T cells sorted from blood. These receptors came from a woman aged 18-29 years in good health.

This clonotype appeared a few times. The rearrangement uses TRBV7-9 and TRBJ1-4; unclear D gene. Per the germline V gene, CDR1 is SEHNR and CDR2 is FQNEAQ (reference sequence). The CDR3 is 13 amino acids. Trimming took off 0 bases at V and 8 bases at J, with 7 bases between the two ends. CDR3 amino acids: CASSLASDEKLFF. CDR3 coding DNA: TGTGCCAGCAGCTTAGCCTCTGACGAAAAACTGTTTTTT.

The chain combines TRBV7-8 with TRBJ2-5, with a possible D match to TRBD2 (5 bases). Between the trimmed V and J ends, which lost 1 base and 1 base, there was a span of 10 bases. Per germline, CDR1 SGHVS and CDR2 FQNEAQ. The CDR3 is made up of 15 amino acids. CDR3 DNA: TGTGCCAGCAGCTTAGACCCGGGGATCCAAGAGACCCAGTACTTC. This gives the protein CASSLDPGIQETQYF. Combining the CDR3 with reference TRBV7-8 and TRBJ2-5 gives the whole variable domain GAGVSQSPRYKVAKRGQDVALRCDPISGHVSLFWYQQALGQGPEFLTYFQNEAQLDKSGLPSDRFFAERPEGSVSTLKIQRTQQEDSAVYLCASSLDPGIQETQYFGPGTRLLVL.

This clonotype was seen a handful of times. The V gene is TRBV7-2, the J gene TRBJ2-1; 13 nucleotides agree with TRBD2. Germline CDR1 reads SGHTA; CDR2 reads FQGNSA. The CDR3 consists of 15 residues. The V and J ends lost 5 bases and 4 bases, in that order; junction bases with no gene match: 2. The CDR3 spells CASSTSGGAYNEQFF. The CDR3 nucleotides are TGTGCCAGCAGCACTAGCGGGGGGGCTTACAATGAGCAGTTCTTC.

DNA of the CDR3: TGCAGTGCTAGCTTGGCGAGCACAGATACGCAGTATTTT. This encodes CSASLASTDTQYF. This chain connects TRBV20-1 to TRBJ2-3; D is undetermined. This CDR3 is built from 13 residues. V was shortened by 3 bases and J by 0 bases, with 7 bases between the two germline ends. CDR1 is DFQATT, CDR2 SNEGSKA, per germline (reference sequence).

The chain carries TRBV20-1 and TRBJ2-1; D may be TRBD2 (7 bases). The CDR3 has 15 residues. V lost 7 bases, J lost 7 bases, and 23 bases lay in between. The V gene's germline CDR1 is DFQATT and CDR2 SNEGSKA (reference sequence). CDR3 protein: CSGPEGGAIQNEQFF. DNA for the CDR3: TGCAGTGGCCCTGAGGGGGGGGCTATTCAGAATGAGCAGTTCTTC.

This clonotype was detected many times. V is TRBV7-2 and J is TRBJ2-7; 10 nucleotides agree with TRBD2. The CDR3 extends over 13 amino acids. Germline loops: CDR1 SGHTA, CDR2 FQGNSA. With V trimmed by 4 bases and J by 8 bases, 5 bases remained unmatched. The CDR3, as DNA: TGTGCCAGCAGCTCCGGGACTAGCGACAAGCAGTACTTC. Translated: CASSSGTSDKQYF.

The J gene is TRBJ2-7, the V gene TRBV25-1; 8 bases are a match to TRBD1. Germline CDR1 MGHDK, CDR2 SYGVNS. This CDR3 spans 14 amino acids. Losses at the gene ends were 3 bases for V and 9 bases for J; bases not matched to a gene: 10. The CDR3 sequence is CASSDGTGSSSQYF. CDR3 sequence (DNA): TGTGCCAGCAGTGATGGGACAGGTTCCTCCTCGCAGTACTTC.

The table lists this clonotype with a few counts. This chain joins TRBV5-6 and TRBJ2-7; 9 positions match TRBD2. The V gene end was trimmed by 0 bases and the J gene end by 3 bases; junction bases not matched to a gene: 1. The CDR3 is made up of 14 amino acids. In germline, CDR1 is SGHDT, CDR2 YYEEEE. The CDR3 coding sequence is TGTGCCAGCAGCTTGGCTAGCGGGGTCTACGAGCAGTACTTC. This encodes CASSLASGVYEQYF.

The chain joins TRBV7-8 to TRBJ2-4, with D maybe TRBD1 (5 bases). Germline values: CDR1 SGHVS, CDR2 FQNEAQ. The CDR3 length is 18 residues. Trimming pared 5 bases from V and 6 bases from J, leaving 26 bases between. Here the CDR3 reads CASSALPPVGQGLNIQYF. Here the CDR3 DNA reads TGTGCCAGCAGCGCGCTTCCCCCCGTAGGTCAGGGTTTAAACATTCAGTACTTC.

In its sample, this clonotype was seen a few times. CDR3 nucleotide sequence: TGTGCCAGCAGGATAGGTTCAGTCTCCTACAATGAGCAGTTCTTC. Translating gives CASRIGSVSYNEQFF. The chain uses TRBV5-6 and TRBJ2-1; D remains ambiguous. The CDR3 contains 15 residues. CDR1 and CDR2 (germline): SGHDT, YYEEEE. Trimming shortened V by 5 bases and J by 0 bases, and 12 bases separated the two germline ends.

This clonotype was recorded many times. V usage is TRBV6-1 and J usage is TRBJ2-1, with 8 nucleotides matching TRBD1. Losses at the gene ends were 5 bases for V and 5 bases for J; bases not matched to a gene: 8. This CDR3 spans 15 amino acids. The V gene's germline CDR1 is MNHNS and CDR2 SASEGT. CDR3 amino acids: CASSRTGGSNNEQFF. The CDR3 DNA is TGTGCCAGCAGTCGCACAGGGGGGTCCAACAATGAGCAGTTCTTC.

This clonotype was counted between two and nine times. This chain uses TRBV20-1 with TRBJ2-7, with a tentative D call TRBD1 (6 bases). The CDR3 is made up of 15 amino acids. V was cut by 1 base and J by 2 bases, with 15 bases left in between. From germline, CDR1 is DFQATT and CDR2 SNEGSKA (reference sequence). The CDR3 DNA reads as TGCAGTGCTAGAGGACAGGTTTATAGTCCCTACGAGCAGTACTTC. Amino acid sequence: CSARGQVYSPYEQYF.

This clonotype has ten or more counts. The CDR3 loop is CSARPQGKAEAFF. CDR3 bases: TGCAGTGCTAGGCCACAGGGAAAGGCTGAAGCTTTCTTT. The chain combines TRBV20-1 with TRBJ1-1, with a possible D match to TRBD1 (6 bases). CDR1 is DFQATT and CDR2 is SNEGSKA in the germline V gene (reference sequence). CDR3 length: 13 amino acids. V was shortened by 3 bases and J by 6 bases, with 14 bases between the two germline ends.

The chain is built from TRBV5-6 and TRBJ2-7; D is possibly TRBD2 (6 bases). The CDR3 consists of 15 residues. Germline CDR1 SGHDT, CDR2 YYEEEE. The V and J ends lost 5 bases and 0 bases respectively, with 15 bases between them. For the CDR3, the DNA is TGTGCCAGCAGTCGCAGCTGGCGGGACTCCTACGAGCAGTACTTC. Amino acids: CASSRSWRDSYEQYF.

Here the CDR3 DNA reads TGTGCCAGCAGTTCCCGGACAGGGCGTTTCTACGAGCAGTACTTC. Its translation: CASSSRTGRFYEQYF. This rearrangement joins TRBV27 to TRBJ2-7; 8 bases match TRBD1. Per the germline V gene, CDR1 is MNHEY and CDR2 is SMNVEV (reference sequence). The CDR3 is 15 amino acids. V lost 4 bases to trimming and J lost 3 bases; unmatched junction nucleotides: 8.

The rearrangement uses TRBV5-6 and TRBJ1-1; the D is unclear. Germline-derived CDR1 and CDR2 are SGHDT and YYEEEE. The CDR3 loop spans 14 amino acids. Trimming shortened V by 2 bases and J by 2 bases, and 10 bases separated the two germline ends. CDR3 nucleotide sequence: TGTGCCAGCAGCTTTGTCCGGACCAACACTGAAGCTTTCTTT. Its translation: CASSFVRTNTEAFF.

This clonotype showed up many times. The chain is built from TRBV29-1 and TRBJ2-7, with TRBD1 matching 9 bases. Looked up from germline, CDR1 is SQVTM and CDR2 is ANQGSEA. The CDR3 spans 13 residues. After removal of 5 bases from V and 3 bases from J, the junction contained 5 bases not matched to a gene. CDR3 DNA sequence: TGCAGCGTTTCACAGGGGGCGGGCTACGAGCAGTACTTC. It codes for CSVSQGAGYEQYF.

In regard to this clonotype: This may stem from a read error, because a much larger clone lies one nucleotide away. Likely a read error: the CDR3 ends without its conserved phenylalanine or tryptophan. The CDR3 DNA follows: TGTGCCAGCAGCTTAGCCAACTACGAGCAGTACCTC. Encoded protein: CASSLANYEQYL. This chain connects TRBV7-9 to TRBJ2-7; D call uncertain. Germline CDR1 is SEHNR and CDR2 is FQNEAQ (reference sequence). The CDR3 contains 12 residues. Trimming left V 0 bases short and J 3 bases short, with 3 bases between.

The V gene is TRBV20-1, the J gene TRBJ1-2, with D possibly matching TRBD1 (5 bases). Trimming shortened V by 0 bases and J by 4 bases, and 12 bases separated the two germline ends. The CDR3 consists of 14 residues. The germline V gene has CDR1 DFQATT and CDR2 SNEGSKA (reference sequence). The CDR3 bases are TGCAGTGCTAGAGATGATCGGACACTCTATGGCTACACCTTC. This encodes CSARDDRTLYGYTF.

For this clonotype: The missing conserved phenylalanine or tryptophan at the end of this CDR3 makes a read error likely. The V and J genes are TRBV6-1 and TRBJ2-5; D may be TRBD2 (7 bases). CDR3 length: 18 amino acids. Germline CDR1 and CDR2: MNHNS and SASEGT. Trimming cost V 6 bases and J 2 bases, with 25 bases left between them. The CDR3: CASRQKGGLSFQQETQYL. The CDR3 DNA sequence: TGTGCCAGCAGACAAAAGGGGGGGCTAAGCTTTCAGCAAGAGACCCAGTACTTA.

This clonotype was counted between two and nine times. The chain combines TRBV3-1 with TRBJ2-2, with TRBD2 matching 7 bases. Germline V gives CDR1 LGHDT, CDR2 YNNKEL (reference sequence). There are 14 residues in the CDR3. V trimming: 8 bases; J trimming: 6 bases; junction bases outside the gene matches: 9. Here the CDR3 DNA reads TGTGCCAGCTCCGGCGGGAGAGAGGCCGGGGAGCTGTTTTTT. The encoded protein is CASSGGREAGELFF.

This clonotype was counted ten times or more. The V and J genes are TRBV3-1 and TRBJ1-4, with D perhaps TRBD1 (5 bases). In germline, CDR1 is LGHDT, CDR2 YNNKEL (reference sequence). V was pared by 4 bases and J by 2 bases, with 11 bases between. The CDR3 is 15 residues long. The CDR3 DNA is TGTGCCAGCAGCCCCCAGGGTTTGACTAATGAAAAACTGTTTTTT. Protein: CASSPQGLTNEKLFF.

This chain connects TRBV11-2 to TRBJ2-3; D not resolved. V was clipped by 0 bases and J by 5 bases, with 9 bases between them. The germline V gene encodes CDR1 SGHAT and CDR2 FQNNGV. The CDR3 loop spans 14 amino acids. CDR3 DNA sequence: TGTGCCAGCAGCTTAGATGGTCCTTTAGATACGCAGTATTTT. Translating gives CASSLDGPLDTQYF.